This T cell receptor (beta chain) was recorded in a study of blood T cells in healthy people across ages. A second PCR, run for roughly 7 to 11 cycles, used a sample-barcoded 5' primer plus a J-beta primer mix. From the 5' RACE reads, TCRdb called clonotypes with MiXCR, one entry per CDR3 protein. The data show around 1.5 million distinct CDR3 sequences, roughly 40% seen once. This CDR3 is 13 amino acids long. CDR1 is MNHEY, CDR2 SVGAGI, per germline. In regard to this clonotype: At one of its ends the junction is not consistent with the germline gene, which may arise from a read error.

The receptor comes from a woman between 18 and 29 years old in good health. The rearrangement joins TRBV6-5 to TRBJ2-7; possibly TRBD1 for D (5 bases). The end of the DNA is better explained by TRBJ2-5, so the J call may be wrong. The specimen sequenced was blood. The CDR3 DNA reads TGTGCCAGCGGTGGACAAGGGCAAGGGACCCAGTACTTC. Protein product: CASGGQGQGTQYF.